The rows below give T cell receptor beta chains drawn from one sample of a study of blood T cell repertoires in COVID-19. The repertoire was sequenced with immunoSEQ multiplex PCR; TCRdb's copy has only in-frame clones and lacks some. The sample records a few hundred thousand clones, around 88% being singletons. The specimen sequenced was peripheral blood. These receptors were taken from a woman in her 30s with COVID-19, enrolled during active disease. Each CDR3 is given with its conserved first and last residue. The order of the fields is clone size, D gene, V gene, J gene, CDR3 protein, CDR3 DNA. A D gene is named only where the DNA matches it firmly. Part of the rows lack a size; the others show once, few, many or a class for expanded clones.

-	-	TRBV7-2	TRBJ1-4	CASSSMVPAKGELFF	TGTGCCAGCAGCTCCATGGTACCGGCGAAGGGGGAACTGTTTTTT
-	-	TRBV6-5	TRBJ2-1	CASSYVAEEVNVQFF	TGTGCCAGCAGTTACGTGGCGGAGGAGGTTAATGTGCAGTTCTTC
-	-	TRBV4-1	TRBJ1-2	CASYASGYGYTF	TGCGCCAGCTATGCGAGTGGCTATGGCTACACCTTC
once	TRBD1	TRBV6-6	TRBJ1-1	CASTEDRGAEAFF	TGTGCCAGCACCGAAGACAGGGGTGCTGAAGCTTTCTTT
-	TRBD2	TRBV6-8	TRBJ2-3	CASRGRTSGCRTDTQYF	TGTGCCAGCAGGGGGAGGACTAGCGGGTGCAGAACAGATACGCAGTATTTT
-	-	TRBV7-9	TRBJ1-3	CASSLRRSGNTIYF	TGTGCCAGCAGCTTACGGAGATCTGGAAACACCATATATTTT
-	TRBD2	TRBV27	TRBJ2-2	CASSLTSAVPTGELFF	TGTGCCAGCAGTTTGACTAGCGCGGTTCCCACCGGGGAGCTGTTTTTT
-	-	TRBV24-1	TRBJ2-6	CATSDFRDTGANVLTF	TGTGCCACCAGTGACTTCAGGGACACTGGGGCCAACGTCCTGACTTTC
-	-	TRBV5-1	TRBJ1-2	CASSLGGRDGYTF	TGCGCCAGCAGCCTGGGCGGGAGGGATGGCTACACCTTC
-	-	TRBV6-5	TRBJ2-2	CASTRGGLFF	TGTGCCAGCACAAGGGGTGGGCTGTTTTTT
-	TRBD1	TRBV10-1	TRBJ2-7	CASSEGTGPYYEQYF	TGCGCCAGCAGCGAGGGGACAGGACCTTACTACGAGCAGTACTTC
-	TRBD1	TRBV28	TRBJ1-1	CASSWTGQGYTEAFF	TGTGCCAGCAGTTGGACGGGACAGGGGTACACTGAAGCTTTCTTT
-	TRBD1	TRBV28	TRBJ1-4	CASSLYKGQPNEKLFF	TGTGCCAGCAGCTTATACAAGGGACAGCCTAATGAAAAACTGTTTTTT
-	-	TRBV5-4	TRBJ2-5	CASSLGGRGRYQETQYF	TGTGCCAGCAGCTTGGGGGGGCGGGGGAGATACCAAGAGACCCAGTACTTC
-	TRBD2	TRBV7-2	TRBJ2-5	CASSPISGGSGTQYF	TGTGCCAGCAGCCCGATTAGCGGGGGGAGCGGGACCCAGTACTTC
-	-	TRBV27	TRBJ1-2	CASSPWAEKYGYTF	TGTGCCAGCAGTCCTTGGGCTGAAAAATATGGCTACACCTTC
-	TRBD1	TRBV28	TRBJ2-1	CASSLGQGIDEQFF	TGTGCCAGCAGTTTAGGACAGGGGATCGATGAGCAGTTCTTC
-	-	TRBV18	TRBJ1-1	CASSRTVNTEAFF	TGTGCCAGCTCAAGGACAGTTAACACTGAAGCTTTCTTT
-	TRBD2	TRBV19	TRBJ2-3	CASSPTAGRRRYF	TGTGCCAGTAGTCCAACAGCGGGGAGGCGAAGGTATTTT
-	TRBD1	TRBV28	TRBJ2-5	CASSFRHRGNQETQYF	TGTGCCAGCAGTTTTCGACACAGGGGGAACCAAGAGACCCAGTACTTC
-	-	TRBV2	TRBJ1-6	CASSEDPFLTTVYGSPLHF	TGTGCCAGCAGTGAAGACCCTTTCCTCACGACAGTCTATGGCTCACCCCTCCACTTT
-	-	TRBV13	TRBJ2-4	CASSSGDGRAAGNIQYF	TGTGCCAGCAGCTCCGGCGACGGCAGGGCTGCTGGAAACATTCAGTACTTC
-	TRBD1	TRBV9	TRBJ2-3	CASTKGGQGTDTQYF	TGTGCCAGCACCAAAGGGGGACAGGGCACAGATACGCAGTATTTT
-	-	TRBV28	TRBJ1-2	CASSLLGDISNYGYTF	TGTGCCAGCAGTTTATTAGGGGACATCAGTAACTATGGCTACACCTTC
-	-	TRBV7-8	TRBJ1-3	CASSPNRVPGNTIYF	TGTGCCAGCAGCCCCAACCGGGTCCCCGGAAACACCATATATTTT
-	-	TRBV27	TRBJ1-3	CASRLQGGSGNTIYF	TGTGCCAGCCGGCTACAGGGTGGCTCTGGAAACACCATATATTTT
-	-	TRBV5-6	TRBJ2-5	CASSFIGAQYF	TGTGCCAGCAGTTTTATCGGTGCCCAGTACTTC
-	TRBD2	TRBV20-1	TRBJ2-7	CSASEGAGSSYEQYF	TGCAGTGCTAGTGAGGGAGCGGGGAGCTCCTACGAGCAGTACTTC
-	-	TRBV7-2	TRBJ2-7	CASSLLSGPLGEQYF	TGTGCCAGCAGCTTATTAAGCGGGCCCTTAGGGGAGCAGTACTTC